The entry that follows covers one T cell receptor (beta chain) sequence. Its antigen is still unknown. Base qualities are not recorded, but no much larger clone differs from it by a single base. Systemically healthy Caucasian individuals from Russia, about 38 in total and aged about 6 to 95 years, were included as donors. Roughly 10 milliliters of peripheral blood were drawn from each donor into EDTA-treated Vacutainer tubes. Ficoll-Paque density-gradient centrifugation was used to isolate PBMCs, with at least 7 million obtained per sample. Total RNA was extracted from PBMCs with Trizol reagent, with at least 5 micrograms obtained per sample. Naive CD45RAhigh/CD27high T cell percentages were measured by flow cytometry on a PBMC aliquot from every donor. Taken from cysteine to phenylalanine, the CDR3 has 15 residues. The only DNA kept is the CDR3, 45 bases in frame from the first base. For CDR1 and CDR2, the germline V gene (reference sequence) lists GTSNPN and SVGIG. V loses 6 bases of germline sequence and J loses 2 bases, and the interval between the two ends is 19 bases.

Libraries were built with 5' RACE. Data came from an Illumina HiSeq 2500. A second PCR of roughly 6 to 11 cycles was performed with a sample-barcoded 5' primer and a J-beta primer mix. A template-switch 5' adaptor carrying 12 random nucleotides introduced a unique molecular identifier onto each TCR beta cDNA molecule. At least 2.5 million CDR3-containing paired-end reads were obtained from each sample. First-strand cDNA was synthesized from all RNA with the Mint cDNA synthesis kit, primed by a TRBC-specific oligonucleotide. All cDNA was treated with uracil-DNA glycosylase and then went through a first 18-cycle PCR with the universal primers M1SS and BC2_uni_R. For the original study's pipeline: Normalization of each sample was performed by random selection of 1 million high-quality reads, each carrying a distinct molecular identifier. Reads sharing molecular identifiers were discarded rather than binned into consensus sequences. CDR3 identification, clonotype clustering and error correction used MiTCR with a Q25 quality threshold and the strictest error-elimination algorithm. Lower-bound total TCR beta diversity was estimated with a nonparametric unseen species model using Euler transformation. TCRdb trimmed public reads at Q25 via fastp, called clones via MiXCR and kept in-frame beta chains. For every CDR3 protein sequence, its rows merge into one entry that carries the most common genes and DNA. The V and J calls, along with clone size, are taken from TCRdb and not from the paper's own processing. The sample records around 800,000 distinct CDR3 sequences, roughly 25% of which are singletons. The ten largest make up 3% of the sample.

This sample is drawn from a study of blood T cells in healthy people across ages (dated by TCRdb to about 2015). About the investigation overall: In model experiments, template switching captured roughly one uniquely barcoded TCR beta cDNA molecule for every two T cells. For two donors (one aged 18 to 30 and one aged 80 or older), the study analyzed two additional independent replicas of 1 million unique cDNA reads from the same blood draw. Donors were grouped into four age groups: young (average 16 years), middle-aged (less than 40), aged (roughly 67) and long-lived (about 90). Age-related changes in TCR beta repertoire diversity were measured in the study by deep sequencing normalized with unique cDNA molecular identifiers. General conclusions and limits of the study: Conclusive comparison of naive and antigen-experienced compartments was prevented by the profiling of bulk unsorted PBMCs. As age increased, observed TCR beta diversity per million T cells dropped in a roughly linear way, and a significant reduction was already evident by age 40. Compared with the aged group, the long-lived group had more naive CD4+ T cells, fewer expanded clones and increased TCR diversity, a pattern suggesting age selection. There was a strong correlation between observed TCR beta diversity and the percentage of naive T cells measured by flow cytometry. The CMV infection status of donors was not known, potentially confounding age-related changes in expanded clonotypes. Estimates of total diversity based on one million sequenced T cells were considered lower bounds and underestimates.

These sequences were also reported in another study, on T cells of mothers and their children. The second paper further reports: The donors were nine systemically healthy Caucasian individuals, made up of three mothers and their six children. cDNA synthesis consumed the entire amount of extracted RNA, loaded at 1.5 ug RNA in each 15 ul reaction. In the second PCR, the M1S primer introduced both the sample barcodes and 2-4 random nucleotides. Over 9 million TCR beta CDR3 reads came from each mother, compared with several million reads from each child. Thymic selection similarly shapes TCR recombination output in related and unrelated pairs, with minor effect from inherited differences. Related mother-child pairs always showed normalized repertoire overlap that was slightly higher than in unrelated mother-child pairs, though the difference was never significant. No persistent microchimeric T cell clones were found, with a detection sensitivity of 85 to 100 clones per million clonotypes. In the study, deep NGS was used to compare the TCR beta repertoires of mothers and children, and features distinguishing related mother-child pairs from unrelated individuals were sought. Mothers averaged about 37 +/- 4 years of age and children averaged 11 +/- 4 years. After adapter ligation with NEBNext reagents, the libraries were sequenced on Illumina HiSeq 2000 with 100+100 nt paired-end reads. To avoid cross-contamination, the mother libraries and the child libraries were prepared a month apart and sequenced in separate runs. For each donor, somewhere between roughly 450,000 and 2,000,000 distinct TCR beta clonotypes were identified. Naive TCR beta clonotypes were estimated from low-frequency clonotypes matched to each donor's FACS-determined naive share, without sorting.

Material for sequencing was blood. The chain is assembled from TRBV30 and TRBJ1-2; the D gene is perhaps TRBD1, on 5 matching bases. The clonotype originates from a boy aged 5-17 years in good health. The CDR3 protein sequence reads: CACKTKTVLNYGYTF. The DNA sequence follows: TGTGCCTGCAAGACCAAGACAGTTCTGAACTATGGCTACACCTTC.